This TCR beta chain was profiled in a study of Graves' ophthalmopathy and Graves' hyperthyroidism. This clonotype showed up many times. RNA transcripts were the template, and TCR beta CDR3 regions were amplified from them. Following a first-round RT-PCR that used HTBI primers, a second-round multiplex PCR was carried out. In TCRdb, the multiplex PCR reads were re-called with MiXCR into one record per CDR3 protein. This repertoire shows 150,000 to 200,000 distinct CDR3 sequences, 37% found once; its top ten account for roughly 5.8%. This clonotype was sampled from a woman aged 40-49 years with Graves' ophthalmopathy. Input material: peripheral blood.

The CDR3 DNA sequence: TGCGCCAGCAGCTGGACAGGGGGCTGGACCGGGGAGCTGTTTTTT. Translation gives CASSWTGGWTGELFF. J is TRBJ2-2 and V is TRBV5-1; 11 positions match TRBD1. After removal of 3 bases from V and 5 bases from J, the junction contained 3 bases not matched to a gene. This CDR3 comprises 15 residues. Germline V gene data show CDR1 as SGHRS and CDR2 as YFSETQ.